This T cell receptor (beta chain) was profiled in a study of T cell repertoires in cytomegalovirus infection (dated by TCRdb to the late 2010s). For context, the study as a whole: Because public TCR beta signatures pointed to carriage of CMV infection together with the matching HLA type, the HLA type of each donor mattered for the analysis. The study at large found these results: In the ex vivo response, HLA-C-restricted CMV-specific TCR beta clonotypes were dominant, and in two of eight donors the single most frequent clonotype came from this HLA-C-restricted group. In both this cohort and an independent cohort of a few hundred donors, the cumulative frequency of public TCR beta family members distinguished carriers of CMV infection plus the relevant HLA type.

Worth noting for this clonotype: Its antigen remains unidentified. No base quality information exists; no much larger clone differs at one position.

These reads were obtained on an Illumina HiSeq 1500. TCRdb redid the processing of the public reads, applying fastp at Q25 and MiXCR, and retained in-frame beta chains. Every CDR3 protein is listed once, alongside the most common genes and DNA of its rows. The sample records about 450,000 distinct CDR3 sequences, approximately 30% of which are singletons. About an eighth of the sample is in the top ten clones. The sequence came from a human donor in good health (CMV status not recorded). Some clones in this sample may be carry-over from other donors' samples. The sample was PBMCs.

The DNA reads as follows: TGTGCCAGCAGCAAGGATCGGGGGCGGGGTGAGCAGTTCTTC. Translation gives CASSKDRGRGEQFF. Recombination joined TRBV5-4 with TRBJ2-1, with the D segment possibly TRBD1 or TRBD2, each aligning over 6 bases. V is pared back by 4 bases and J by 9 bases, with 17 bases lying between the germline termini. Per the germline V gene (reference sequence), SGHNT is the CDR1 and YYREEE is the CDR2. There are 14 amino acids in the CDR3, from cysteine to phenylalanine inclusive. Just the 42-base CDR3 DNA is kept, in frame starting at base 1.